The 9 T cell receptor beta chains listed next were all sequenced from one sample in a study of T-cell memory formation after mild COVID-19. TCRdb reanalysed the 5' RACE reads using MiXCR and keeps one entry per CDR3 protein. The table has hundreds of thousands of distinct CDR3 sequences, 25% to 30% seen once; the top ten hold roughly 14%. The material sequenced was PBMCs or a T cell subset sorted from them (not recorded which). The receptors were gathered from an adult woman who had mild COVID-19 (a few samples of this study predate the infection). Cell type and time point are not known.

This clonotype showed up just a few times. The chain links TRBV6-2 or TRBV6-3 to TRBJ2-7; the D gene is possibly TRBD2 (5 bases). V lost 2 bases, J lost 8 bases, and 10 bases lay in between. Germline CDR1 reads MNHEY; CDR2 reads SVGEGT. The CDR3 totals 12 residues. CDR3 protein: CASSYGKRQQYF. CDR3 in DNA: TGTGCCAGCAGTTACGGAAAGCGGCAGCAGTACTTC.

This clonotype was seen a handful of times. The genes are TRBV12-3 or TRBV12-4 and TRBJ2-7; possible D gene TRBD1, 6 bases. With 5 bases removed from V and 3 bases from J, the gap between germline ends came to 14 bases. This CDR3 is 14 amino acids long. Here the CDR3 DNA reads TGTGCCAGCAGTCGAAAACAGGGTGTCTACGAGCAGTACTTC. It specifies CASSRKQGVYEQYF.

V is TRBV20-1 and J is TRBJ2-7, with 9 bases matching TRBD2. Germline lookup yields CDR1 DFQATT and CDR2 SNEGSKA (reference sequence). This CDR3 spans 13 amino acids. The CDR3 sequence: CRAQREASYEQYF. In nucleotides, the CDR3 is TGCAGAGCCCAGCGGGAGGCCTCCTACGAGCAGTACTTC.

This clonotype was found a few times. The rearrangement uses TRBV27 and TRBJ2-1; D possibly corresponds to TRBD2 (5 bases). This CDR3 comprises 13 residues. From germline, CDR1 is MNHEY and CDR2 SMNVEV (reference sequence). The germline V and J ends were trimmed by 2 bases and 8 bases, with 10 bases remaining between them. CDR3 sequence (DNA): TGTGCCAGCAGTTTACGTAAGAGGGATGAGCAGTTCTTC. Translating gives CASSLRKRDEQFF.

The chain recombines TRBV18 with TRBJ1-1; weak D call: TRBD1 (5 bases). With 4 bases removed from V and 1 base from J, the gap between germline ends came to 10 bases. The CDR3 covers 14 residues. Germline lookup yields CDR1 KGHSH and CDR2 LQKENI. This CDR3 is CASSQFGGNTEAFF. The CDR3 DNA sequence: TGTGCCAGCTCACAGTTCGGGGGGAACACTGAAGCTTTCTTT.

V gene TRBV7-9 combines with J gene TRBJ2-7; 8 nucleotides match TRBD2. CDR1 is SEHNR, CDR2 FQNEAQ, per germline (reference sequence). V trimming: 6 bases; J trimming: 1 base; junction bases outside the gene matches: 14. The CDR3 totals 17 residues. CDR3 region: CASSIRTGLDRSYEQYF. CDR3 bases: TGTGCCAGCAGTATCCGGACGGGACTAGATCGTTCCTACGAGCAGTACTTC.

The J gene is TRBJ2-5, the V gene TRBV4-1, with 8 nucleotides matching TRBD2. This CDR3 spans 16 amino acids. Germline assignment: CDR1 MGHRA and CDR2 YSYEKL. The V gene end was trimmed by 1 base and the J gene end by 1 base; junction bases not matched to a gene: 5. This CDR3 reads CASSQGLAIRQETQYF. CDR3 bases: TGCGCCAGCAGCCAAGGACTAGCGATCCGCCAAGAGACCCAGTACTTC.

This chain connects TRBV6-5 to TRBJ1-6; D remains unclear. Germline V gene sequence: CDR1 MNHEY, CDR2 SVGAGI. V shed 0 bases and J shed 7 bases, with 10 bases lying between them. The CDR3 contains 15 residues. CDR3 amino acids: CASSYSSTANSPLHF. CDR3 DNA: TGTGCCAGCAGTTACTCGAGTACGGCCAATTCACCCCTCCACTTT.

The CDR3 nucleotides are TGTGCCAGCAGCTTAAGGGGCGGGAGGGCTGCTGAGCAGTTCTTC. Its translation is CASSLRGGRAAEQFF. This rearrangement joins TRBV7-3 to TRBJ2-1; 9 bases align to TRBD2. V was clipped by 1 base and J by 9 bases; unmatched bases: 7. The CDR3 totals 15 residues. Germline values: CDR1 SGHTA, CDR2 FQGTGA.